Below, 9 T cell receptor beta chains from the same sample are listed, as sequenced in a study of B cell selection in AIRE deficiency. CD4+CD127+ cells were sorted as the conventional CD4 T cells. TCRdb keeps only in-frame clones here, not all; method: immunoSEQ multiplex PCR. The table lists fewer than 30,000 clones, nearly 98% of them singletons. Sample: conventional CD4+ T cells sorted from PBMCs. Receptors originate from a human donor with AIRE deficiency.

This sequence joins TRBV7-8 and TRBJ2-7; 11 nucleotides line up with TRBD2. The CDR3 runs 17 residues. Per the germline V gene, CDR1 is SGHVS and CDR2 is FQNEAQ. The V and J ends lost 5 bases and 6 bases, in that order; junction bases with no gene match: 15. The CDR3 DNA follows: TGTGCCAGCAGCCCGAGTCGGCTAGCGGGAGGCGTCCGCGAGCAGTACTTC. This encodes CASSPSRLAGGVREQYF.

V and J are TRBV28 and TRBJ2-1; 12 bases are shared with TRBD2. This CDR3 is built from 19 residues. Germline lookup yields CDR1 MDHEN and CDR2 SYDVKM. V shed 5 bases and J 2 bases; nucleotides not matched to a gene: 13. CDR3 DNA sequence: TGTGCCAGCAGTCCCACTCTAGCGGGAGGGCTCAGGACCTACAATGAGCAGTTCTTC. Residues: CASSPTLAGGLRTYNEQFF. Looking up the rest from reference TRBV28 and TRBJ2-1 gives the full variable domain: DVKVTQSSRYLVKRTGEKVFLECVQDMDHENMFWYRQDPGLGLRLIYFSYDVKMKEKGDIPEGYSVSREKKERFSLILESASTNQTSMYLCASSPTLAGGLRTYNEQFFGPGTRLTVL.

CDR3 loop: CASSELPDSSYNEQFF. For the CDR3, the DNA is TGTGCCAGCAGTGAACTGCCAGATAGCTCCTACAATGAGCAGTTCTTC. This chain uses TRBV6-1 with TRBJ2-1, with no clear D. This CDR3 is 16 amino acids long. Trimming cost V 2 bases and J 0 bases, with 11 bases left between them. From germline, CDR1 is MNHNS and CDR2 SASEGT.

V and J are TRBV5-4 and TRBJ2-2; tentatively, D is TRBD1 (5 bases). Trimming left V 0 bases short and J 2 bases short, with 8 bases between. This CDR3 has 15 residues. The germline V gene has CDR1 SGHNT and CDR2 YYREEE (reference sequence). CDR3 in DNA: TGTGCCAGCAGCTTGGGGCAGGGTAACACCGGGGAGCTGTTTTTT. Translated, it gives CASSLGQGNTGELFF.

The V and J genes are TRBV7-9 and TRBJ1-2, with 7 bases that match TRBD1. There are 17 residues in the CDR3. V trimming: 6 bases; J trimming: 2 bases; junction bases outside the gene matches: 15. CDR1 is SEHNR, CDR2 FQNEAQ, per germline (reference sequence). CDR3 nucleotides: TGTGCCAGCAGGTACGACGGCCGAGACAGGGTGAACTATGGCTACACCTTC. Amino acid sequence: CASRYDGRDRVNYGYTF.

The chain couples TRBV5-1 to TRBJ2-2, with TRBD1 matching 10 bases. The CDR3 is 17 residues long. Germline assignment: CDR1 SGHRS and CDR2 YFSETQ. Trimming cost V 5 bases and J 2 bases; bases outside gene matches: 9. CDR3 coding DNA: TGCGCCAGCAGTTTAGCCGGACAGGGGGAAAACACCGGGGAGCTGTTTTTT. This gives the protein CASSLAGQGENTGELFF.

This chain links TRBV28 with TRBJ1-2; D is undetermined. The CDR3 consists of 15 residues. Deletions cut 5 bases from V and 2 bases from J, with 15 bases between. CDR1 MDHEN and CDR2 SYDVKM come from the germline V gene. CDR3: CASSPPRTENYGYTF. The CDR3 nucleotides read TGTGCCAGCAGTCCCCCCCGGACGGAAAACTATGGCTACACCTTC.

The rearrangement uses TRBV5-5 and TRBJ1-2; weak D call: TRBD1 (5 bases). This CDR3 is built from 13 residues. Germline V gives CDR1 SGHKS, CDR2 YYEKEE (reference sequence). Trimming took 0 bases from V and 4 from J, leaving 7 bases between them. The CDR3 sequence: CASSLAGGYGYTF. CDR3 in DNA: TGTGCCAGCAGCTTGGCTGGGGGCTATGGCTACACCTTC.

The V call is TRBV5-1, the J call TRBJ2-1, with TRBD2 matching over 9 bases. The CDR3 has 17 residues. Germline V CDR1 and CDR2: SGHRS, YFSETQ. The V and J ends lost 1 base and 0 bases, in that order; junction bases with no gene match: 5. Written as DNA, the CDR3 is TGCGCCAGCAGCTTGTTCCTAGCGGGAAGCTCCTACAATGAGCAGTTCTTC. This encodes CASSLFLAGSSYNEQFF.